Shown below are 21 T cell receptor beta chains from a single sample sequenced in a study of blood T cell repertoires in COVID-19. Here immunoSEQ multiplex PCR was the method, and the copy in TCRdb shows in-frame clones only, minus some. The sample has almost 55,000 clones, roughly 84% seen once. Material: peripheral blood. Receptors originate from a man aged 45-65 years with acute or convalescent COVID-19.

The V gene is TRBV12-3 or TRBV12-4, the J gene TRBJ2-1, with D possibly matching TRBD2 (6 bases). Trimming took 5 bases from V and 15 from J, leaving 17 bases between them. The CDR3 length is 12 residues. The CDR3 sequence: CASSRAGLGLFF. The CDR3 DNA sequence: TGTGCCAGCAGTCGAGCGGGCCTAGGTTTGTTCTTC.

This chain joins TRBV2 and TRBJ2-7; TRBD2 matches 7 bases. CDR1 is SNHLY, CDR2 FYNNEI, per germline. V shed 7 bases, J shed 2 bases, and the junction held 11 bases outside the gene matches. The CDR3 is made up of 15 amino acids. DNA for the CDR3: TGTGCCAGCACCGGAGCTAGCGGCTACACCTACGAGCAGTACTTC. Its translation is CASTGASGYTYEQYF.

The chain joins TRBV5-1 to TRBJ2-7; possible D gene TRBD2, 5 bases. Trimming removed 0 bases at V and 7 bases at J, with 14 bases between. Germline values: CDR1 SGHRS, CDR2 YFSETQ. CDR3 size: 14 residues. For the CDR3, the DNA is TGCGCCAGCAGCTTGGAGACTACCCTAGGAGAGCAGTACTTC. Its protein product is CASSLETTLGEQYF.

On this clone itself: One end of the junction fails to match germline, which may point to a read error. The chain has TRBV6-5 and TRBJ1-3; the D is unclear. The germline gives CDR1 MNHEY, CDR2 SVGAGI. This CDR3 is 15 amino acids long. CDR3 sequence: CTSSYSRPSGNTIYF. The CDR3 coding sequence is TGTACCAGCAGTTACTCCAGGCCCTCTGGAAACACCATATATTTT.

The gene calls are TRBV27 and TRBJ2-7; 10 bases agree with TRBD2. Germline V gene sequence: CDR1 MNHEY, CDR2 SMNVEV (reference sequence). V lost 5 bases to trimming and J lost 4 bases; unmatched junction nucleotides: 8. The CDR3 has 15 amino acids. As DNA, the CDR3 is TGTGCCAGCAGTCGAGCCTTAGCGGGAGGTTACGAGCAGTACTTC. Amino acids: CASSRALAGGYEQYF.

The chain employs TRBV27 and TRBJ1-5; 11 bases map to TRBD1. Per the germline V gene, CDR1 is MNHEY and CDR2 is SMNVEV (reference sequence). The V gene end was trimmed by 5 bases and the J gene end by 8 bases; junction bases not matched to a gene: 11. There are 16 residues in the CDR3. The CDR3 coding sequence is TGTGCCAGCAGTCTTCAGGACAGGGGGCCTACGGAGCCCCAGCATTTT. Translation: CASSLQDRGPTEPQHF.

A word on this clone: Other nucleotide sequences in the sample specify the same CDR3. V is TRBV7-3 and J is TRBJ1-1; D may be TRBD1 (6 bases). In germline, CDR1 is SGHTA, CDR2 FQGTGA. The CDR3 is 13 residues long. V shed 3 bases and J shed 1 base, with 6 bases lying between them. As DNA, the CDR3 is TGTGCCAGCAGCTTGGACAGGAACACTGAAGCTTTCTTT. Amino acids: CASSLDRNTEAFF.

The V call is TRBV29-1, the J call TRBJ2-2; possible D gene TRBD1, 6 bases. The CDR3 is 13 residues long. V lost 3 bases, J lost 5 bases, and 10 bases lay in between. Germline lookup yields CDR1 SQVTM and CDR2 ANQGSEA. CDR3 amino acids: CSVDLQGTGELFF. The CDR3 region has the DNA TGCAGCGTTGATCTCCAGGGGACCGGGGAGCTGTTTTTT.

V is TRBV19 and J is TRBJ1-1; D gene uncertain. This CDR3 region has 14 residues. Germline assignment: CDR1 LNHDA and CDR2 SQIVND (reference sequence). Trimming took off 5 bases at V and 6 bases at J, with 16 bases between the two ends. Here the CDR3 reads CASSFRREDPEAFF. CDR3 nucleotide sequence: TGTGCCAGTAGTTTTCGAAGGGAGGACCCTGAAGCTTTCTTT. The whole variable domain, remainder taken from reference TRBV19 and TRBJ1-1, is DGGITQSPKYLFRKEGQNVTLSCEQNLNHDAMYWYRQDPGQGLRLIYYSQIVNDFQKGDIAEGYSVSREKKESFPLTVTSAQKNPTAFYLCASSFRREDPEAFFGQGTRLTVV.

CDR3 sequence: CASSQRDRDSPLHF. As DNA, the CDR3 is TGTGCCAGCAGCCAAAGGGACAGGGATTCACCCCTCCACTTT. The chain couples TRBV3-1 (or the pseudogene TRBV3-2) to TRBJ1-6; 9 nucleotides agree with TRBD1. Germline V lookup: CDR1 LGHDT, CDR2 YNNKEL (reference sequence). With 2 bases clipped from V and 8 bases from J, the junction kept 1 base outside the gene matches. The CDR3 runs 14 residues.

This chain joins TRBV6-1 and TRBJ2-1, with a tentative D call TRBD2 (5 bases). Trimming removed 5 bases from V and 5 bases from J, with 13 bases in between. Germline-derived CDR1 and CDR2 are MNHNS and SASEGT. The length of the CDR3 is 14 residues. CDR3 in DNA: TGTGCCAGCAGTTTCTCGGACTTAAACAATGAGCAGTTCTTC. Translated: CASSFSDLNNEQFF.

V gene TRBV5-1 combines with J gene TRBJ2-3, with 13 bases identical to TRBD2. From germline, CDR1 is SGHRS and CDR2 YFSETQ. The CDR3 length is 20 residues. V gave up 2 bases and J gave up 2 bases; unmatched junction bases: 14. As DNA, the CDR3 is TGCGCCAGCAGCTTCCAGCCCGGGACTAGCGGGAAGTGGGCCACAGATACGCAGTATTTT. It codes for CASSFQPGTSGKWATDTQYF.

This clone occurred a few times. The chain is built from TRBV15 and TRBJ1-1; a possible D gene is TRBD1 (6 bases). The germline CDR1 and CDR2 sequences are LNHNV and YYDKDF (reference sequence). The CDR3 is 17 amino acids. Deletions cut 3 bases from V and 0 bases from J, with 17 bases between. CDR3 DNA: TGTGCCACCAGCAGTCCGACAGGCTTGGAGGTGAACACTGAAGCTTTCTTT. This encodes CATSSPTGLEVNTEAFF.

This rearrangement joins TRBV4-1 to TRBJ2-4; TRBD2 aligns across 7 bases. V shed 5 bases, J shed 0 bases, and the junction held 7 bases outside the gene matches. Germline V gene sequence: CDR1 MGHRA, CDR2 YSYEKL. There are 16 residues in the CDR3. The CDR3 DNA follows: TGCGCCAGCAGCTGGGGCCCGGGGGGAGCCAAAAACATTCAGTACTTC. This encodes CASSWGPGGAKNIQYF.

The chain employs TRBV29-1 and TRBJ1-2; TRBD1 matches at 8 bases. The CDR3 has 14 amino acids. With 2 bases clipped from V and 2 bases from J, the junction kept 4 bases outside the gene matches. CDR1 and CDR2 (germline): SQVTM, ANQGSEA. This CDR3 is CSVESQGANYGYTF. In nucleotides, the CDR3 is TGCAGCGTTGAATCCCAGGGGGCGAACTATGGCTACACCTTC.

The chain recombines TRBV4-2 with TRBJ1-6; TRBD1 aligns across 8 bases. The CDR3 runs to 15 residues. Germline-derived CDR1 and CDR2 are LGHNA and YNFKEQ. V shed 0 bases and J 10 bases; nucleotides not matched to a gene: 5. CDR3 protein: CASSQDSDRVSPLHF. The DNA of the CDR3 is TGTGCCAGCAGCCAAGATTCGGACAGGGTCTCACCCCTCCACTTT.

This clone was seen only once. The chain joins TRBV19 to TRBJ2-1; 10 nucleotides agree with TRBD2. V gave up 3 bases and J gave up 8 bases; unmatched junction bases: 7. The CDR3 has 15 residues. CDR1 and CDR2 (germline): LNHDA, SQIVND (reference sequence). The CDR3 nucleotides read TGTGCCAGTAGTATTTTTAGCGGGAGGTTTTATGAGCAGTTCTTC. Its protein product is CASSIFSGRFYEQFF.

This clone was seen a handful of times. This chain links TRBV2 with TRBJ2-7; possibly TRBD2 for D (5 bases). The CDR3 contains 15 residues. CDR1 and CDR2 (germline): SNHLY, FYNNEI. With 4 bases removed from V and 5 bases from J, the gap between germline ends came to 18 bases. CDR3 bases: TGTGCCAGCAGTGGACTAACCTGGGCATCGGACGAGCAGTACTTC. It yields the protein CASSGLTWASDEQYF.

The chain employs TRBV5-6 and TRBJ2-7, with D possibly matching TRBD1 (6 bases). V gave up 2 bases and J gave up 0 bases, with 9 bases separating them. There are 14 residues in the CDR3. Germline CDR1 SGHDT, CDR2 YYEEEE. This CDR3 reads CASSFRDISYEQYF. CDR3 sequence (DNA): TGTGCCAGCAGCTTCCGGGACATCTCCTACGAGCAGTACTTC.

The chain has TRBV18 and TRBJ2-3; 9 bases agree with TRBD2. Germline CDR1 is KGHSH and CDR2 is LQKENI. There are 16 residues in the CDR3. Trimming at V came to 0 bases and at J to 0 bases, leaving 1 base not matched to a gene. The CDR3 DNA reads TGTGCCAGCTCACCACCCGCGGGGGGGAGCACAGATACGCAGTATTTT. It translates to CASSPPAGGSTDTQYF.

The chain links TRBV9 to TRBJ1-1; D unresolved. Trimming stripped 1 base from V and 3 bases from J, with 10 bases between. CDR3 length equals 14 residues. Germline V gene data show CDR1 as SGDLS and CDR2 as YYNGEE. The CDR3: CASSVLVEDTEAFF. CDR3 coding DNA: TGTGCCAGCAGCGTATTGGTTGAGGACACTGAAGCTTTCTTT.